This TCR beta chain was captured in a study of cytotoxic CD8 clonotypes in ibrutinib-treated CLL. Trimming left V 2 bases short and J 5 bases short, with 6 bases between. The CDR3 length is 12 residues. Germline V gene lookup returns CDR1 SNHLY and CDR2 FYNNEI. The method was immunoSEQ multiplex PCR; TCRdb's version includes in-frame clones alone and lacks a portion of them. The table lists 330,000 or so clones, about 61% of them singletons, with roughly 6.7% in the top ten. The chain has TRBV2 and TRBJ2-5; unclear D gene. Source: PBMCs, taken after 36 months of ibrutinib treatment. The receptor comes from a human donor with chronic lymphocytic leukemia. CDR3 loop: CASSERVETQYF. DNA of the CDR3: TGTGCCAGCAGTGAAAGGGTTGAGACCCAGTACTTC. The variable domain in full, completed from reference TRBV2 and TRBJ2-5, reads EPEVTQTPSHQVTQMGQEVILRCVPISNHLYFYWYRQILGQKVEFLVSFYNNEISEKSEIFDDQFSVERPDGSNFTLKIRSTKLEDSAMYFCASSERVETQYFGPGTRLLVL.